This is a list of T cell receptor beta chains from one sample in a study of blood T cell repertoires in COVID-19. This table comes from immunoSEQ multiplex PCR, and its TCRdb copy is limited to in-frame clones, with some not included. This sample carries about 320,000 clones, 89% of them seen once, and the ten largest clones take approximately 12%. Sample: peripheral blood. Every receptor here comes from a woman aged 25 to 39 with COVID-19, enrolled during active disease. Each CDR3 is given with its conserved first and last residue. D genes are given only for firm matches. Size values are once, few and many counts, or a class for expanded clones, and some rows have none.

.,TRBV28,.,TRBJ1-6,CASSFGAPQNSPLHF,TGTGCCAGCAGTTTTGGGGCGCCTCAGAATTCACCCCTCCACTTT
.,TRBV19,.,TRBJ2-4,CASTGVATKNIQYF,TGTGCCAGTACGGGGGTAGCCACCAAAAACATTCAGTACTTC
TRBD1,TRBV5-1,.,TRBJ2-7,CASSFEGTGVEQYF,TGCGCCAGCAGCTTCGAAGGGACAGGGGTCGAGCAGTACTTC
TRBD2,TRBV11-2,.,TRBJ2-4,CASSFYGTSGAAKNIQYF,TGTGCCAGCAGCTTCTACGGGACTAGCGGAGCAGCCAAAAACATTCAGTACTTC
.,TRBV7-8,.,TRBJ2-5,CASSLGKEFRLAVLETQYF,TGTGCCAGCAGCTTAGGCAAGGAATTCCGATTAGCGGTGCTTGAGACCCAGTACTTC
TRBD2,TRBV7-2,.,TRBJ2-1,CASSLVGRGANEQFF,TGTGCCAGCAGCTTAGTTGGGCGGGGGGCGAATGAGCAGTTCTTC
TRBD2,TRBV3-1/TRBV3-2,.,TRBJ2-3,CASTRTSGARTDTQYF,TGTGCCAGCACCCGGACTAGCGGGGCCCGCACAGATACGCAGTATTTT
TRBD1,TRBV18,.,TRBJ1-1,CASSPRTGWGTEAFF,TGTGCCAGCTCACCGAGGACAGGGTGGGGCACTGAAGCTTTCTTT
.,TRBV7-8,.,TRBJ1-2,CASSPGGGDYGYTF,TGTGCCAGCAGTCCCGGCGGGGGGGACTATGGCTACACCTTC
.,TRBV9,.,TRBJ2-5,CASSVFGQSQETQYF,TGTGCCAGCAGCGTATTCGGACAGAGCCAAGAGACCCAGTACTTC
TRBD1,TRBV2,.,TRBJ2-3,CASSLDRGSTDTQYF,TGTGCCAGCAGTCTAGACAGGGGGTCCACAGATACGCAGTATTTT
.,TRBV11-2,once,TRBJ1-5,CASSQGSNQPQHF,TGTGCCAGCAGCCAGGGAAGCAATCAGCCCCAGCATTTT
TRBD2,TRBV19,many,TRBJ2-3,CASSIILAGGPGDTQYF,TGTGCCAGTAGTATAATCCTAGCGGGGGGGCCGGGAGATACGCAGTATTTT
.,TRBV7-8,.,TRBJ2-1,CASSLVGLGSGATYNEQFF,TGTGCCAGCAGCTTAGTTGGTTTGGGTAGCGGTGCAACCTACAATGAGCAGTTCTTC
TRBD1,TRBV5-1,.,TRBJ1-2,CASSLAGQDRANYGYTF,TGCGCCAGCAGCTTGGCGGGACAGGACAGAGCTAACTATGGCTACACCTTC
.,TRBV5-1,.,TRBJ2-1,CASSLAAQGSYNEQFF,TGCGCCAGCAGCTTGGCGGCACAGGGTTCCTACAATGAGCAGTTCTTC
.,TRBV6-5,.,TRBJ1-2,CASSYSPSYEGYTF,TGTGCCAGCAGTTACTCGCCCTCCTACGAAGGCTACACCTTC
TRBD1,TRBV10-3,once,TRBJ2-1,CAIGGQGTDEQFF,TGTGCCATCGGGGGACAGGGGACGGATGAGCAGTTCTTC
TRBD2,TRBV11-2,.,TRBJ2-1,CASSLWTSGGRNEQFF,TGTGCCAGCAGCCTCTGGACTAGCGGGGGGAGGAATGAGCAGTTCTTC
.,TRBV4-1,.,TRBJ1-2,CASSQEADLGYGYTF,TGCGCCAGCAGCCAAGAAGCGGACCTCGGCTATGGCTACACCTTC
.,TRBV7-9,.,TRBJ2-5,CASSLALRETQYF,TGTGCCAGCAGCTTAGCGCTCCGGGAGACCCAGTACTTC
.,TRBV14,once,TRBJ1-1,CASGLVGATEAFF,TGTGCCAGCGGCCTAGTGGGGGCAACTGAAGCTTTCTTT
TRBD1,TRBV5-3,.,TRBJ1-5,CARSRMIKPGTGNNQPQHF,TGTGCCAGAAGCCGAATGATTAAGCCCGGGACAGGAAACAATCAGCCCCAGCATTTT
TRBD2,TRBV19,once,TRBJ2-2,CATSGGTTNTGELFF,TGTGCCACCTCGGGAGGGACGACGAACACCGGGGAGCTGTTTTTT
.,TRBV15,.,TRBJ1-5,CATTVGGLGQPQHF,TGTGCCACCACAGTGGGGGGGCTGGGGCAGCCCCAGCATTTT
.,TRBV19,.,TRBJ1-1,CASSAQGMGTEAFF,TGTGCCAGTAGTGCTCAGGGGATGGGCACTGAAGCTTTCTTT
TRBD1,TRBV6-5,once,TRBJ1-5,CASSSRTGGRGQPQHF,TGTGCCAGCAGTTCCCGGACAGGGGGACGGGGTCAGCCCCAGCATTTT
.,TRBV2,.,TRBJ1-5,CASSLQGSNQPQHF,TGTGCCAGCAGCCTACAGGGTAGCAATCAGCCCCAGCATTTT